This note documents a single T cell receptor (beta chain) sequence. Germline CDR1 is SQVTM and CDR2 is ANQGSEA. This CDR3 is 15 amino acids long. Trimming at V came to 3 bases and at J to 9 bases, leaving 13 bases not matched to a gene. This specimen comes from a study of blood T cell repertoires in COVID-19. Profiled with immunoSEQ multiplex PCR; TCRdb holds only in-frame clones, not every one. The sample carries around 110,000 clones, roughly 75% recorded once. The sequence was collected from a man aged 55 to 70 with active or convalescent COVID-19. The sample taken for sequencing was peripheral blood. The genes are TRBV29-1 and TRBJ2-1, with TRBD2 matching 8 bases. In nucleotides, the CDR3 is TGCAGCGTTGACGGGGTGGGTAGCGGGATGGGTGAGCAGTTCTTC. This translates into CSVDGVGSGMGEQFF.